This T cell receptor beta chain was sequenced for a study of blood T cell repertoires in COVID-19. Grouping used clinical history reported by participants in a survey and questionnaire. Method: immunoSEQ multiplex PCR; TCRdb's copy keeps in-frame clones and lacks some. The table shows about 480,000 clones, with roughly 88% occurring only once. Germline CDR1 LGHNA, CDR2 YSLEER. The CDR3 spans 17 residues. V shed 0 bases and J shed 0 bases, with 14 bases lying between them. This clonotype was obtained from a woman aged 40 to 50 who had recovered from COVID-19. The sample was PBMCs or T cells enriched from blood (not recorded which). The chain joins TRBV4-3 to TRBJ1-1; D possibly corresponds to TRBD1 (5 bases). CDR3 DNA sequence: TGCGCCAGCAGCCAAGACCCCCCGACAGTTATGAACACTGAAGCTTTCTTT. Its translation is CASSQDPPTVMNTEAFF.